One and the same sample provided the 17 T cell receptor beta chains below, sequenced in a study of regulatory T cells in long-lasting Graves disease. According to the study, TCR beta libraries were built with iRepertoire HTBI primers and CDR3-region Arm-PCR. TCRdb reanalysed the multiplex PCR reads using MiXCR and keeps one entry per CDR3 protein. The sample has hundreds of thousands of distinct CDR3 sequences, around a fifth seen once. Stated time point: persistent/refractory GD, antithyroid drugs over 5 years with positive TRAb. From PBMCs, RNA was extracted and then used to make the TCR library. The sequenced sample was peripheral blood mononuclear cells (PBMCs), obtained when the disease was refractory, from a patient treated with antithyroid drugs. Every receptor here comes from a female donor with Graves disease.

This clonotype was seen at least ten times. The CDR3 sequence is CASTLSGTSSDEKLFF. In DNA, the CDR3 is TGTGCCAGCACCCTAAGCGGGACGTCAAGTGATGAAAAACTGTTTTTT. The J gene is TRBJ1-4, the V gene TRBV2; TRBD1 might be the D (5 bases). Germline V lookup: CDR1 SNHLY, CDR2 FYNNEI. The CDR3 sequence is 16 residues long. V was clipped by 7 bases and J by 6 bases, with 21 bases between them.

This clonotype was picked up many times. This chain joins TRBV2 and TRBJ2-2, with D unclear. The CDR3 has 14 amino acids. Germline values: CDR1 SNHLY, CDR2 FYNNEI. Trimming removed 4 bases at V and 1 base at J, with 7 bases between. CDR3 loop: CASSVTGNTGELFF. For the CDR3, the DNA is TGTGCCAGCAGTGTAACGGGGAACACCGGGGAGCTGTTTTTT.

V and J are TRBV6-1 and TRBJ2-7; D unresolved. In germline, CDR1 is MNHNS, CDR2 SASEGT. There are 16 residues in the CDR3. V lost 0 bases and J lost 4, with 16 bases in between. CDR3 amino acids: CASSEAGYSGTYEQYF. CDR3 nucleotides: TGTGCCAGCAGTGAAGCAGGCTACTCAGGAACGTACGAGCAGTACTTC.

Concerning this clonotype itself: A much larger clone sits a single nucleotide away, making a read error possible. The genes are TRBV6-1 and TRBJ1-2, with 9 bases lining up with TRBD1. The length of the CDR3 is 15 residues. Per germline, CDR1 MNHNS and CDR2 SASEGT. This CDR3 is CASKLQGAGNYGNTF. DNA of the CDR3: TGTGCCAGCAAACTACAGGGGGCGGGTAACTATGGCAACACCTTC.

The rearrangement links TRBV7-2 to TRBJ2-1, with 9 bases that match TRBD2. CDR3 length: 15 amino acids. Germline V gene sequence: CDR1 SGHTA, CDR2 FQGNSA. Germline trimming cut 2 bases from V and 8 bases from J; bases unmatched to any gene: 7. The CDR3 sequence: CASSLKAGGLYEQFF. The CDR3 DNA reads as TGTGCCAGCAGCTTAAAAGCGGGAGGACTCTATGAGCAGTTCTTC.

In its sample, this clonotype was seen many times. This rearrangement joins TRBV28 to TRBJ2-2; D uncertain. The germline gives CDR1 MDHEN, CDR2 SYDVKM. The CDR3 extends over 13 amino acids. V was shortened by 4 bases and J by 1 base, with 4 bases between the two germline ends. The CDR3 region is CASSWGNTGELFF. CDR3 nucleotide sequence: TGTGCCAGCAGTTGGGGGAACACCGGGGAGCTGTTTTTT.

The J gene is TRBJ2-5, the V gene TRBV9, with unresolved D. CDR3 length: 16 residues. Germline V gene sequence: CDR1 SGDLS, CDR2 YYNGEE. V lost 0 bases and J 0 bases, leaving 12 bases between the germline ends. CDR3 in DNA: TGTGCCAGCAGCGTAGGTGGCTTCCTGTACCAAGAGACCCAGTACTTC. Its translation is CASSVGGFLYQETQYF.

This clonotype was found many times. V is TRBV28 and J is TRBJ1-4; D remains ambiguous. Per the germline V gene, CDR1 is MDHEN and CDR2 is SYDVKM. Trimming took 5 bases from V and 8 from J, leaving 15 bases between them. The CDR3 totals 14 residues. The CDR3 region is CASSVRLPPEKLFF. CDR3 coding DNA: TGTGCCAGCAGTGTCAGGTTACCCCCAGAAAAACTGTTTTTT.

CDR3 amino acids: CASSYSLAGSNEQFF. The CDR3 region has the DNA TGTGCCAGCAGTTACTCACTAGCGGGCTCCAATGAGCAGTTCTTC. The rearrangement uses TRBV6-2 or TRBV6-3 and TRBJ2-1; 9 bases line up with TRBD2. Germline V CDR1 and CDR2: MNHEY, SVGEGT. The length of the CDR3 is 15 residues. V shed 0 bases, J shed 6 bases, and the junction held 3 bases outside the gene matches.

This sequence joins TRBV7-9 and TRBJ1-1; possible D gene TRBD1, 5 bases. Trimming stripped 0 bases from V and 1 base from J, with 12 bases between. The CDR3 is 16 residues long. Germline lookup yields CDR1 SEHNR and CDR2 FQNEAQ (reference sequence). The CDR3 region has the DNA TGTGCCAGCAGCTTAGCGCGCCCAGGGCCGAACACTGAAGCTTTCTTT. As protein: CASSLARPGPNTEAFF.

Ten or more counts support this clonotype. The chain employs TRBV27 and TRBJ1-2, with D uncertain. CDR1 and CDR2 from the germline V gene are MNHEY and SMNVEV (reference sequence). The V end lost 3 bases, the J end lost 3 bases, and 8 bases lay between the germline ends. The CDR3 consists of 13 residues. The CDR3 DNA is TGTGCCAGCAGTTTTGGACCGTACTATGGCTACACCTTC. Translation gives CASSFGPYYGYTF.

This clonotype was observed a handful of times. The CDR3 region is CASSIVGRLNTEAFF. Here the CDR3 DNA reads TGTGCCAGTAGTATAGTGGGACGGTTGAACACTGAAGCTTTCTTT. This chain joins TRBV19 and TRBJ1-1; a weak D match, TRBD1 (5 bases). Trimming removed 1 base from V and 0 bases from J, with 9 bases in between. Germline V gene data show CDR1 as LNHDA and CDR2 as SQIVND (reference sequence). This CDR3 comprises 15 residues.

Many counts were recorded for this clonotype. The rearrangement joins TRBV10-3 to TRBJ1-5; a weak D match, TRBD1 (5 bases). This CDR3 spans 15 amino acids. Trimming cost V 6 bases and J 5 bases, with 17 bases left between them. Germline V gene data show CDR1 as ENHRY and CDR2 as SYGVKD. CDR3 DNA sequence: TGTGCCATCAGGTCCGGAGTCCTAGGGGATCAGCCCCAGCATTTT. Protein product: CAIRSGVLGDQPQHF.

The chain recombines TRBV28 with TRBJ2-2, with a tentative D call TRBD2 (6 bases). Deletions cut 2 bases from V and 6 bases from J, with 13 bases between. CDR3 length equals 15 residues. From germline, CDR1 is MDHEN and CDR2 SYDVKM. CDR3 region: CASSLRLAPAGELFF. DNA of the CDR3: TGTGCCAGCAGTTTAAGGCTAGCGCCGGCCGGGGAGCTGTTTTTT.

This clonotype was seen ten or more times. This sequence joins TRBV28 and TRBJ1-2, with 9 bases matching TRBD1. J was trimmed by 1 base and V by 3 bases; bases with no gene match: 6. The CDR3 covers 16 residues. The germline CDR1 and CDR2 sequences are MDHEN and SYDVKM. CDR3 amino acids: CASSFGDREVNYGYTF. CDR3 bases: TGTGCCAGCAGTTTTGGGGACAGGGAAGTTAACTATGGCTACACCTTC.

This clonotype was observed a handful of times. V usage is TRBV20-1 and J usage is TRBJ2-7; 8 positions match TRBD1. The CDR3 is 12 amino acids. Germline values: CDR1 DFQATT, CDR2 SNEGSKA (reference sequence). V gave up 3 bases and J gave up 2 bases; unmatched junction bases: 0. CDR3 sequence reads: CSARDRAYEQYF. The CDR3 DNA reads TGCAGTGCTAGGGACAGGGCCTACGAGCAGTACTTC.

This sequence joins TRBV10-3 and TRBJ1-1, with D possibly matching TRBD1 (6 bases). The CDR3 length is 15 residues. Trimming took 5 bases from V and 0 from J, leaving 13 bases between them. In germline, CDR1 is ENHRY, CDR2 SYGVKD. The DNA of the CDR3 is TGTGCCATCAGTACGGGGGACACCCTGAACACTGAAGCTTTCTTT. Translating gives CAISTGDTLNTEAFF.